This TCR beta chain was sequenced during a study of T cells in Graves' hyperthyroidism and ophthalmopathy. Amplification of TCR beta CDR3 regions was performed using RNA transcripts as template. First-round RT-PCR targeting the TCR CDR3 was performed with the HTBI primer set. MiXCR, applied by TCRdb to the multiplex PCR reads, yields one record per CDR3 protein. This table has fewer than 700,000 distinct CDR3 sequences, 15% to 20% appearing once. This clonotype was seen repeatedly, ten times or more. The CDR3 is 16 amino acids. Germline V gives CDR1 MNHEY, CDR2 SMNVEV (reference sequence). Between the trimmed V and J ends, which lost 0 bases and 0 bases, there was a span of 11 bases. When ophthalmopathy did not progress within 18 months, Graves' hyperthyroidism was considered stable.

This sequence originates from a woman aged 25 to 45 with Graves' hyperthyroidism. The chain uses TRBV27 and TRBJ1-2; a possible D gene is TRBD1 (5 bases). Sequencing was performed on blood. This CDR3 is CASSLSTGAANYGYTF. The DNA of the CDR3 is TGTGCCAGCAGTTTATCCACCGGGGCGGCTAACTATGGCTACACCTTC.